The present T cell receptor beta chain was sequenced within a study of T-cell memory formation after mild COVID-19. The study's findings and limits: Some clones that responded were present in memory (sampled pre-infection), which suggests cross-reactive memory joined. Later expanders leaned CD4+, whereas clones that contracted between day 15 and 85 were balanced CD4/CD8. Largely, contracting CD4+ clones fell within CM and EM, and contracting CD8+ clones within EMRA.

This clonotype was counted only a few times. Its target is unknown. TCRdb used MiXCR to reprocess the 5' RACE reads, holding one entry per CDR3 protein. The table has about 150,000 distinct CDR3 sequences, about 14% seen once; the top ten hold around 14%. The CDR3 spans 11 residues. V gave up 1 base and J gave up 11 bases, with 6 bases separating them. The V gene is TRBV12-3 or TRBV12-4, the J gene TRBJ2-1; D gene unclear. Sequencing was performed on PBMCs or a T cell subset sorted from them (not recorded which). This TCR derives from an adult woman who had mild COVID-19 (a few samples of this study predate the infection). Cell type and time point are not known. CDR3 residues: CASSLGGQQFF. The CDR3 coding sequence is TGTGCCAGCAGTTTAGGAGGACAGCAGTTCTTC.